This T cell receptor beta chain was found in a study of blood T cell repertoires in COVID-19. Study summary: Samples representing acute and convalescent COVID-19 were sourced from the United States, Italy and Spain. T cells, B-cell-depleted T cells, or PBMCs supplied cDNA or gDNA.

The CDR3 sequence is 17 residues long. The germline V gene encodes CDR1 LNHDA and CDR2 SQIVND (reference sequence). Unmatched junction bases numbered 9, after V lost 4 bases and J lost 0 bases. In the study's own analysis: For nucleated cells, counts were estimated from reference gene primer amplification. Libraries were prepared by immunoSEQ multiplex PCR; TCRdb keeps only in-frame clonotypes and omits some of them. D and trimming come from the DNA, and the V and J calls and clone size come from that table. Altogether about 280,000 clones are present, 87% being singletons, with the ten largest covering about 2%.

The source of this sequence is a woman between 45 and 65 years old who had recovered from COVID-19. The chain has TRBV19 and TRBJ1-5, with 7 bases identical to TRBD1. Sample: peripheral blood. CDR3 loop: CASSTDNRGHSNQPQHF. CDR3 coding DNA: TGTGCCAGTAGTACAGATAACAGGGGACATAGCAATCAGCCCCAGCATTTT.